The 32 T cell receptor beta chains reported below all come from one sample, sequenced in a study of blood T cells in healthy people across ages. The use of a sample-barcoded 5' primer and a J-beta primer mix characterized a second PCR of roughly 7 to 11 cycles. TCRdb independently ran MiXCR on the 5' RACE reads; one entry per CDR3 protein. Of about 970,000 distinct CDR3 sequences in the sample, about 51% were seen once. Sequencing was performed on blood. These receptors all stem from an older woman in good health.

The chain combines TRBV6-6 with TRBJ2-3; no clear D gene. The germline V and J ends were trimmed by 6 bases and 2 bases, with 21 bases remaining between them. This CDR3 comprises 17 residues. CDR1 and CDR2 from the germline V gene are MNHNY and SVGAGI (reference sequence). The DNA for the CDR3 is TGTGCCAGCAGCCGACCTTGGTTTGACTCCGACACAGATACGCAGTATTTT. Amino acids: CASSRPWFDSDTDTQYF.

The chain uses TRBV7-2 and TRBJ2-7, with TRBD2 as a possible D gene (5 bases). The V gene's germline CDR1 is SGHTA and CDR2 FQGNSA. This CDR3 is built from 15 residues. V gave up 1 base and J gave up 1 base, with 11 bases separating them. The CDR3 here is CASSLDRGGSYEQYF. The CDR3 coding sequence is TGTGCCAGCAGCTTAGATCGAGGAGGATCCTACGAGCAGTACTTC.

With respect to this clonotype: A junction boundary mismatches the germline segment, possibly from a read error. CDR3 sequence: CACSNSGRISYEQYF. CDR3 bases: TGTGCCTGCAGCAATAGCGGTCGGATCTCCTACGAGCAGTACTTC. This chain links TRBV4-2 with TRBJ2-7; D perhaps matches TRBD2 (6 bases). Germline CDR1 is LGHNA and CDR2 is YNFKEQ. CDR3 length: 15 amino acids.

V usage is TRBV20-1 and J usage is TRBJ1-5; 7 nucleotides match TRBD1. Germline V CDR1 and CDR2: DFQATT, SNEGSKA (reference sequence). This CDR3 region has 13 residues. Germline trimming cut 5 bases from V and 7 bases from J; bases unmatched to any gene: 8. This CDR3 is CSALDRVGQPQHF. CDR3 sequence (DNA): TGCAGTGCTCTTGACAGGGTTGGACAGCCCCAGCATTTT.

This rearrangement joins TRBV9 to TRBJ2-7; 7 bases fit TRBD2. The CDR3 covers 16 residues. J gave up 3 bases and V 2 bases, and 11 bases lay outside the gene matches. Germline assignment: CDR1 SGDLS and CDR2 YYNGEE. The CDR3 DNA reads TGTGCCAGCAGCGTCGGGGGAGGGCAGGGTCTCTACGAGCAGTACTTC. It is translated as CASSVGGGQGLYEQYF. The whole variable domain, remainder taken from reference TRBV9 and TRBJ2-7, is DSGVTQTPKHLITATGQRVTLRCSPRSGDLSVYWYQQSLDQGLQFLIQYYNGEERAKGNILERFSAQQFPDLHSELNLSSLELGDSALYFCASSVGGGQGLYEQYFGPGTRLTVT.

This chain uses TRBV10-1 with TRBJ2-4; D gene uncertain. Germline values: CDR1 WNHNN, CDR2 SYGVQD (reference sequence). The CDR3 is made up of 15 amino acids. Trimming removed 0 bases at V and 0 bases at J, with 6 bases between. The CDR3 region has the DNA TGCGCCAGCAGTGAGTCGTCAATAGCCAAAAACATTCAGTACTTC. It codes for CASSESSIAKNIQYF.

This clonotype appeared once. The junction shows a germline mismatch at one end, possibly a read error. The chain is built from TRBV14 and TRBJ1-2; D gene uncertain. CDR1 is SGHDN, CDR2 FVKESK, per germline. This CDR3 is 13 amino acids long. CDR3 region: CASSQGRNYGNTF. In DNA, the CDR3 is TGTGCCAGCAGCCAAGGGCGGAACTATGGCAACACCTTC.

The chain employs TRBV29-1 and TRBJ1-2; 7 positions match TRBD1. The germline V gene encodes CDR1 SQVTM and CDR2 ANQGSEA. This CDR3 region has 13 residues. V shed 6 bases and J 2 bases; nucleotides not matched to a gene: 6. The CDR3 DNA reads TGCAGCGTCGAGGGGGCAATCAACTATGGCTACACCTTC. Its protein product is CSVEGAINYGYTF.

The V call is TRBV10-3, the J call TRBJ2-7; the D is unclear. CDR3 size: 14 residues. Germline loops: CDR1 ENHRY, CDR2 SYGVKD. V lost 6 bases, J lost 2 bases, and 14 bases lay in between. DNA of the CDR3: TGTGCCATCAGCCCCAGGCAGGAGACCTACGAGCAGTACTTC. Translation gives CAISPRQETYEQYF.

The rearrangement joins TRBV12-3 or TRBV12-4 to TRBJ2-7, with TRBD2 matching over 8 bases. The DNA end is a closer match to TRBJ2-1, so the J assignment may be wrong. The CDR3 length is 18 residues. This CDR3 is CASSSPGLVPPLYNEQFF. CDR3 sequence (DNA): TGTGCCAGCAGTTCACCGGGACTAGTTCCTCCATTGTATAATGAGCAGTTCTTC.

The rearrangement uses TRBV5-5 and TRBJ2-3, with D perhaps TRBD1 or TRBD2 (6 bases each). The CDR3 runs to 16 residues. From germline, CDR1 is SGHKS and CDR2 YYEKEE (reference sequence). The V and J ends lost 5 bases and 0 bases respectively, with 16 bases between them. The CDR3 sequence is CASRGRTVDSTDTQYF. Here the CDR3 DNA reads TGTGCCAGCAGGGGGAGGACAGTAGATAGCACAGATACGCAGTATTTT.

This clonotype was detected ten times or more. The chain recombines TRBV28 with TRBJ2-7; 8 positions agree with TRBD1. The germline V gene encodes CDR1 MDHEN and CDR2 SYDVKM. The CDR3 has 15 residues. Trimming at V came to 6 bases and at J to 0 bases, leaving 7 bases not matched to a gene. The chain's CDR3 is CASSPGGGSSYEQYF. CDR3 DNA sequence: TGTGCCAGCAGCCCAGGGGGCGGTAGCTCCTACGAGCAGTACTTC.

The genes are TRBV15 and TRBJ1-5; D might be TRBD1 (5 bases). The germline V gene encodes CDR1 LNHNV and CDR2 YYDKDF (reference sequence). The CDR3 loop spans 17 amino acids. V lost 0 bases and J lost 0, with 12 bases in between. CDR3 sequence (DNA): TGTGCCACCAGCAGAGAACAGGACCGATATAGCAATCAGCCCCAGCATTTT. The encoded protein is CATSREQDRYSNQPQHF.

The J gene is TRBJ2-3, the V gene TRBV3-1; 10 bases fit TRBD2. Trimming cost V 4 bases and J 2 bases; bases outside gene matches: 6. Looked up from germline, CDR1 is LGHDT and CDR2 is YNNKEL (reference sequence). The CDR3 totals 16 residues. In DNA form, the CDR3 reads TGTGCCAGCAGCCGATGGACTAGCGGTAACACAGATACGCAGTATTTT. This codes for CASSRWTSGNTDTQYF.

The table lists this clonotype with a few counts. The chain recombines TRBV11-2 with TRBJ2-7; TRBD2 aligns across 10 bases. Germline CDR1 is SGHAT and CDR2 is FQNNGV. The CDR3 is 16 amino acids. The junction had 9 bases not matched to a gene; V was cut back by 4 bases and J by 3 bases. For the CDR3, the DNA is TGTGCCAGCAGCTCAAGGGTGGCTAGCGGGAGCTACGAGCAGTACTTC. Translation gives CASSSRVASGSYEQYF.

This clonotype was seen at least ten times. CDR3 DNA: TGTGCTATAGTGGGGGCTAGCCGGGGGTCCTACGAGCAGTACTTC. Protein: CAIVGASRGSYEQYF. The chain couples TRBV25-1 to TRBJ2-7; possibly TRBD1 or TRBD2 for D (6 bases each). The CDR3 loop spans 15 amino acids. CDR1 and CDR2 (germline): MGHDK, SYGVNS.

This clonotype was picked up a small number of times. The genes are TRBV28 and TRBJ2-7; 10 nucleotides match TRBD2. CDR1 is MDHEN and CDR2 is SYDVKM in the germline V gene. The CDR3 is 15 residues long. Unmatched junction bases numbered 6, after V lost 6 bases and J lost 1 base. The CDR3 nucleotides are TGTGCCAGCAGGCGCACTAGCGGGATATCCTACGAGCAGTACTTC. Amino acids: CASRRTSGISYEQYF.

This clonotype was counted only a few times. V is TRBV3-1 and J is TRBJ2-3, with 9 bases aligning to TRBD1. The CDR3 has 16 residues. The V segment lost 4 bases and the J segment 2 bases; nucleotides outside the gene matches: 7. Germline CDR1 LGHDT, CDR2 YNNKEL (reference sequence). CDR3 DNA sequence: TGTGCCAGCAGCCCCAGGGACAGGGAAATCACAGATACGCAGTATTTT. This translates into CASSPRDREITDTQYF.

V usage is TRBV20-1 and J usage is TRBJ1-1, with D possibly matching TRBD1 (6 bases). V lost 1 base and J 3 bases, leaving 15 bases between the germline ends. Germline V lookup: CDR1 DFQATT, CDR2 SNEGSKA (reference sequence). The CDR3 loop spans 15 amino acids. This CDR3 is CSARVPQGGDTEAFF. In nucleotides, the CDR3 is TGCAGTGCTAGAGTCCCACAGGGAGGGGACACTGAAGCTTTCTTT.

The chain joins TRBV5-1 to TRBJ2-1, with D tentatively TRBD2 (6 bases). The CDR3 covers 16 residues. The V gene lost 3 bases and the J gene lost 0 bases, with 13 bases spanning the gap. Per germline, CDR1 SGHRS and CDR2 YFSETQ. The CDR3 sequence: CASSSTLGGSYNEQFF. In DNA form, the CDR3 reads TGCGCCAGCAGCTCGACGCTGGGGGGCTCCTACAATGAGCAGTTCTTC.

This clonotype was counted once. The rearrangement joins TRBV6-2 or TRBV6-3 to TRBJ2-1; tentative D call: TRBD2 (6 bases). The germline V and J ends were trimmed by 6 bases and 9 bases, with 15 bases remaining between them. Germline CDR1 MNHEY, CDR2 SVGEGT. The CDR3 covers 13 residues. For the CDR3, the DNA is TGTGCCAGCAGGAAACCCGGGGGACGTGAGCAGTTCTTC. This sequence encodes CASRKPGGREQFF.

This clonotype was observed a handful of times. The chain links TRBV10-3 to TRBJ2-1; TRBD2 agrees at 10 bases. Per germline, CDR1 ENHRY and CDR2 SYGVKD. The trim removed 8 bases at V and 5 bases at J, leaving 6 bases unmatched. The CDR3 runs 14 residues. The CDR3 protein is CAIHSGRSDNEQFF. CDR3 DNA: TGTGCCATCCATAGCGGGAGGTCGGACAATGAGCAGTTCTTC.

CDR3 amino acids: CASSLGLGVAQDTQYF. CDR3 DNA sequence: TGTGCCAGCAGCTTAGGATTAGGAGTGGCCCAAGATACGCAGTATTTT. The chain combines TRBV7-3 with TRBJ2-3; unclear D gene. Trimming left V 2 bases short and J 5 bases short, with 17 bases between. This CDR3 region has 16 residues. CDR1 and CDR2 from the germline V gene are SGHTA and FQGTGA.

V usage is TRBV5-1 and J usage is TRBJ2-1; 8 bases align to TRBD2. V trimming: 1 base; J trimming: 6 bases; junction bases outside the gene matches: 9. The germline gives CDR1 SGHRS, CDR2 YFSETQ. This CDR3 spans 16 amino acids. The CDR3 protein is CASSLKREGFGNEQFF. The CDR3 nucleotides read TGCGCCAGCAGCTTGAAACGGGAGGGTTTTGGCAATGAGCAGTTCTTC.

V usage is TRBV6-2 or TRBV6-3 and J usage is TRBJ1-1, with a possible D match to TRBD1 (6 bases). This CDR3 has 14 residues. V was trimmed by 6 bases and J by 5 bases, leaving 16 bases between them. CDR1 and CDR2 from the germline V gene are MNHEY and SVGEGT. The CDR3 loop reads CASRIQGTRTEAFF. As DNA, the CDR3 is TGTGCCAGCAGAATACAGGGAACTAGGACTGAAGCTTTCTTT.

This sequence joins TRBV20-1 and TRBJ2-1; TRBD2 might be the D (6 bases). The CDR3 is 17 amino acids. Trimming took 3 bases from V and 3 from J, leaving 21 bases between them. CDR1 DFQATT and CDR2 SNEGSKA come from the germline V gene (reference sequence). For the CDR3, the DNA is TGCAGTGCTAGTGAGGGTCTGTGGGGGGATATCTACAATGAGCAGTTCTTC. This encodes CSASEGLWGDIYNEQFF.

This clonotype was counted many times. This may come from a read error, since a much larger clone is one base off. V gene TRBV19 combines with J gene TRBJ2-1; D not certain. V was shortened by 3 bases and J by 2 bases, with 11 bases between the two germline ends. Germline V gene data show CDR1 as LNHDA and CDR2 as SQIVND (reference sequence). The CDR3 runs 15 residues. CDR3 protein: CASSIGRNAYNEQFF. CDR3 coding DNA: TGTGCCAGTAGTATTGGCCGGAATGCCTACAATGAGCAGTTCTTC. The full variable domain, with the rest looked up from reference TRBV19 and TRBJ2-1, is DGGITQSPKYLFRKEGQNVTLSCEQNLNHDAMYWYRQDPGQGLRLIYYSQIVNDFQKGDIAEGYSVSREKKESFPLTVTSAQKNPTAFYLCASSIGRNAYNEQFFGPGTRLTVL.

This chain's CDR3 is CSVEFPRGPSVKTQYF. DNA of the CDR3: TGCAGCGTTGAGTTTCCCAGGGGGCCCTCGGTAAAGACGCAGTATTTT. V usage is TRBV29-1 and J usage is TRBJ2-3, with 8 bases lining up with TRBD1. The germline CDR1 and CDR2 sequences are SQVTM and ANQGSEA. This CDR3 is 16 amino acids long. V shed 3 bases and J 9 bases; nucleotides not matched to a gene: 17.

The chain joins TRBV12-3 or TRBV12-4 to TRBJ2-7; 8 positions match TRBD1. Trimming at V came to 6 bases and at J to 3 bases, leaving 13 bases not matched to a gene. There are 16 residues in the CDR3. The CDR3, as DNA: TGTGCCAGCAGGCGGGCCGGACAGGGAGCCTACTACGAGCAGTACTTC. Its protein product is CASRRAGQGAYYEQYF.

This clonotype was detected only a few times. The chain couples TRBV29-1 to TRBJ1-2; D is undetermined. V shed 4 bases and J shed 0 bases, with 6 bases lying between them. Germline values: CDR1 SQVTM, CDR2 ANQGSEA. The CDR3 spans 12 residues. The CDR3 DNA reads TGCAGCGTTGTTAGTGCTAACTATGGCTACACCTTC. It codes for CSVVSANYGYTF.

The genes are TRBV27 and TRBJ2-5; D is possibly TRBD2 (6 bases). The CDR3 has 15 residues. V lost 3 bases and J 7 bases, leaving 18 bases between the germline ends. The germline V gene encodes CDR1 MNHEY and CDR2 SMNVEV (reference sequence). The CDR3 protein is CASSFRGAAGMTQYF. As DNA, the CDR3 is TGTGCCAGCAGTTTCCGCGGGGCGGCAGGGATGACCCAGTACTTC.

This clonotype occurred once. The V and J genes are TRBV7-2 and TRBJ2-3; D tentatively fits TRBD1 or TRBD2 (7 bases each). V was clipped by 1 base and J by 0 bases, with 11 bases between them. This CDR3 comprises 16 residues. CDR1 and CDR2 (germline): SGHTA, FQGNSA. The CDR3 DNA sequence: TGTGCCAGCAGCTTAGGGGGAGGGGGCAGCACAGATACGCAGTATTTT. Protein: CASSLGGGGSTDTQYF. Supplemented by reference TRBV7-2 and TRBJ2-3, the full variable domain reads GAGVSQSPSNKVTEKGKDVELRCDPISGHTALYWYRQSLGQGLEFLIYFQGNSAPDKSGLPSDRFSAERTGGSVSTLTIQRTQQEDSAVYLCASSLGGGGSTDTQYFGPGTRLTVL.